This passage covers 17 T cell receptor beta chains from one sample sequenced in a study of PD-L1 blockade in urothelial cancer. Clones were read by immunoSEQ multiplex PCR, and TCRdb kept only the in-frame ones, dropping some. The data contain about 45,000 clones, roughly 82% of them singletons. This sample's time point: peripheral blood 6 weeks after treatment start. Sample: PBMCs, taken around atezolizumab (anti-PD-L1) treatment. All receptors derive from a man aged 60 to 75 with urothelial cancer.

The genes are TRBV4-1 and TRBJ2-2; 14 bases align to TRBD2. In germline, CDR1 is MGHRA, CDR2 YSYEKL. The CDR3 extends over 18 amino acids. V lost 4 bases to trimming and J lost 5 bases; unmatched junction nucleotides: 9. The CDR3 nucleotides are TGCGCCAGCAGCCTCGGAGGACTAGCGGGGGGTTGGACCGGGGAGCTGTTTTTT. Encoded protein: CASSLGGLAGGWTGELFF.

The chain links TRBV30 to TRBJ2-1; TRBD2 agrees at 9 bases. Germline trimming cut 2 bases from V and 3 bases from J; bases unmatched to any gene: 5. This CDR3 has 15 residues. In germline, CDR1 is GTSNPN, CDR2 SVGIG (reference sequence). The CDR3 DNA reads TGTGCCTGGAGTACTGCTAGCGGGGACTACAATGAGCAGTTCTTC. Translating gives CAWSTASGDYNEQFF.

This chain uses TRBV6-5 with TRBJ2-7, with a possible D match to TRBD2 (5 bases). Germline V gives CDR1 MNHEY, CDR2 SVGAGI. The germline V and J ends were trimmed by 5 bases and 9 bases, with 14 bases remaining between them. The CDR3 contains 12 residues. CDR3 sequence: CASSPAGLGQYF. The CDR3 nucleotides read TGTGCCAGCAGTCCCGCGGGTCTGGGGCAGTACTTC.

This rearrangement joins TRBV11-2 to TRBJ2-3; perhaps TRBD1 as D (6 bases). V was clipped by 4 bases and J by 1 base, with 12 bases between them. This CDR3 is built from 15 residues. Germline V gene lookup returns CDR1 SGHAT and CDR2 FQNNGV. The CDR3 bases are TGTGCCAGCAGCTCCCTCAGGGGCGGCACAGATACGCAGTATTTT. Residues: CASSSLRGGTDTQYF.

The chain links TRBV10-3 to TRBJ2-2; TRBD2 might be the D (6 bases). The CDR3 length is 15 residues. Germline V gene lookup returns CDR1 ENHRY and CDR2 SYGVKD. Trimming stripped 4 bases from V and 5 bases from J, with 14 bases between. The CDR3 loop is CAISASGGDTGELFF. The DNA of the CDR3 is TGTGCCATCAGTGCTTCAGGAGGGGATACCGGGGAGCTGTTTTTT.

This chain joins TRBV2 and TRBJ2-3; 11 positions match TRBD2. The V gene end was trimmed by 4 bases and the J gene end by 6 bases; junction bases not matched to a gene: 6. Per germline, CDR1 SNHLY and CDR2 FYNNEI. The CDR3 totals 15 residues. The CDR3 reads CASSVTASGGDTQYF. The CDR3 coding sequence is TGTGCCAGCAGTGTGACGGCTAGCGGGGGGGATACGCAGTATTTT.

This clone was counted between two and nine times. The genes are TRBV27 and TRBJ2-1, with D perhaps TRBD2 (6 bases). Deletions cut 4 bases from V and 4 bases from J, with 11 bases between. The CDR3 sequence is 14 residues long. Germline CDR1 and CDR2: MNHEY and SMNVEV (reference sequence). The CDR3 DNA is TGTGCCAGCAGTTCGGGACTCGTATACAATGAGCAGTTCTTC. This codes for CASSSGLVYNEQFF.

The chain employs TRBV5-1 and TRBJ2-5; TRBD2 aligns across 10 bases. CDR3 length equals 15 residues. Germline V gene data show CDR1 as SGHRS and CDR2 as YFSETQ. The V segment lost 4 bases and the J segment 2 bases; nucleotides outside the gene matches: 5. The CDR3 DNA sequence: TGCGCCAGCAGCCCTAGCGGGGGACCTCAAGAGACCCAGTACTTC. This codes for CASSPSGGPQETQYF.

The V and J genes are TRBV28 and TRBJ1-1; D call uncertain. This CDR3 has 17 amino acids. Trimming took off 6 bases at V and 1 base at J, with 21 bases between the two ends. The germline V gene has CDR1 MDHEN and CDR2 SYDVKM. The CDR3 here is CASSSNGPVGSNTEAFF. DNA of the CDR3: TGTGCCAGCAGCTCTAATGGGCCTGTAGGATCGAACACTGAAGCTTTCTTT.

This clone was counted a single time. V is TRBV2 and J is TRBJ2-7; 12 bases are a match to TRBD2. The CDR3 runs to 14 residues. The V and J ends lost 6 bases and 4 bases, in that order; junction bases with no gene match: 4. The germline V gene has CDR1 SNHLY and CDR2 FYNNEI. The CDR3 DNA follows: TGTGCCAGCAGGTTGACTAGCGGGAGTTACGAGCAGTACTTC. It encodes CASRLTSGSYEQYF.

The CDR3 sequence: CASRQTGYEQYF. In nucleotides, the CDR3 is TGCGCCAGCAGGCAGACAGGCTACGAGCAGTACTTC. The genes are TRBV5-1 and TRBJ2-7; D may be TRBD1 (6 bases). This CDR3 comprises 12 residues. Trimming stripped 5 bases from V and 3 bases from J, with 9 bases between. CDR1 SGHRS and CDR2 YFSETQ come from the germline V gene.

The rearrangement links TRBV6-1 to TRBJ1-2; 7 bases line up with TRBD1. The trim removed 5 bases at V and 0 bases at J, leaving 6 bases unmatched. In germline, CDR1 is MNHNS, CDR2 SASEGT. The CDR3 loop spans 15 amino acids. The DNA of the CDR3 is TGTGCCAGCAGTAGGGGGGACAGCCCTAACTATGGCTACACCTTC. Translation: CASSRGDSPNYGYTF.

This rearrangement joins TRBV11-2 to TRBJ2-7; 7 nucleotides line up with TRBD1. The junction had 8 bases not matched to a gene; V was cut back by 5 bases and J by 1 base. Germline V CDR1 and CDR2: SGHAT, FQNNGV. The CDR3 length is 15 residues. CDR3 nucleotides: TGTGCCAGCAGCAACGGACAGGAGGCATCCTACGAGCAGTACTTC. Its protein product is CASSNGQEASYEQYF.

The chain recombines TRBV6-1 with TRBJ1-1, with a weak D call TRBD1 (6 bases). V lost 6 bases to trimming and J lost 11 bases, with 19 bases between them. The V gene's germline CDR1 is MNHNS and CDR2 SASEGT. The CDR3 length is 13 residues. The CDR3 nucleotides are TGTGCCAGCAGGGACCCACAGGGTTTTCGGGCTTTCTTT. This codes for CASRDPQGFRAFF.

V is TRBV28 and J is TRBJ2-2; a weak D match, TRBD2 (6 bases). V lost 3 bases and J lost 1, with 15 bases in between. The CDR3 is 17 residues long. The germline V gene has CDR1 MDHEN and CDR2 SYDVKM. CDR3 bases: TGTGCCAGCAGTTTCCCCACAGCGGGCTTGAACACCGGGGAGCTGTTTTTT. Translation: CASSFPTAGLNTGELFF.

V is TRBV11-2 and J is TRBJ1-1, with a tentative D call TRBD1 (6 bases). Germline V gene data show CDR1 as SGHAT and CDR2 as FQNNGV. The CDR3 length is 14 residues. V dropped 5 bases and J dropped 2 bases, with 12 bases sitting between them. The CDR3 loop reads CASSPWDTNTEAFF. In DNA, the CDR3 is TGTGCCAGCAGCCCCTGGGACACCAACACTGAAGCTTTCTTT.

This chain joins TRBV7-2 and TRBJ1-1; the D gene is possibly TRBD1 (5 bases). V was pared by 1 base and J by 2 bases, with 8 bases between. Germline V gene sequence: CDR1 SGHTA, CDR2 FQGNSA. The CDR3 is 14 amino acids. The CDR3 loop reads CASSLGQINTEAFF. CDR3 nucleotide sequence: TGTGCCAGCAGCTTAGGACAGATCAACACTGAAGCTTTCTTT.